Following are 14 T cell receptor beta chains from one sample sequenced in a study of OX40 agonist ivuxolimab in advanced cancers. TCRdb's copy holds only in-frame clones and misses some; the assay was immunoSEQ multiplex PCR. In the table there are approximately 18,000 clones, about 83% of which are singletons. Sequenced here: CD4+ or CD8+ T cells sorted from blood, sampled in a trial of the OX40 agonist ivuxolimab. These receptors all come from an adult with an advanced solid tumor such as melanoma, head and neck, liver or kidney cancer.

CDR3 nucleotides: TGCGCCAGCAGCCAAGAGTTTCAGCCGGCCTACGAGCAGTACTTC. As protein: CASSQEFQPAYEQYF. The chain carries TRBV4-1 and TRBJ2-5, with no clear D. The J call may be faulty, since TRBJ2-7 better matches the DNA end. The germline V gene has CDR1 MGHRA and CDR2 YSYEKL. The CDR3 length is 15 residues.

The CDR3 spells CASRQETYTEAFF. Here the CDR3 DNA reads TGTGCCAGCAGGCAGGAGACCTACACTGAAGCTTTCTTT. V is TRBV28 and J is TRBJ1-1; D uncertain. The CDR3 length is 13 residues. V lost 6 bases and J lost 3, with 11 bases in between. Germline lookup yields CDR1 MDHEN and CDR2 SYDVKM.

This clone appeared once. The V call is TRBV7-6, the J call TRBJ1-4; no firm D call. The CDR3 sequence is 15 residues long. The V gene lost 1 base and the J gene lost 0 bases, with 6 bases spanning the gap. Per germline, CDR1 SGHVS and CDR2 FNYEAQ. CDR3: CASSLEIATNEKLFF. The CDR3 bases are TGTGCCAGCAGCTTAGAGATTGCAACTAATGAAAAACTGTTTTTT. Based on the CDR3 plus reference TRBV7-6 and TRBJ1-4, the full variable domain is GAGVSQSPRYKVTKRGQDVALRCDPISGHVSLYWYRQALGQGPEFLTYFNYEAQQDKSGLPNDRFSAERPEGSISTLTIQRTEQRDSAMYRCASSLEIATNEKLFFGSGTQLSVL.

This clone has just one count. The chain joins TRBV28 to TRBJ2-7; D is perhaps TRBD1 (6 bases). This CDR3 region has 17 residues. Germline V gene lookup returns CDR1 MDHEN and CDR2 SYDVKM. V gave up 6 bases and J gave up 2 bases, with 23 bases separating them. CDR3 sequence (DNA): TGTGCCAGCAGCCCAATTAAAACCGGGACACTAACCTACGAGCAGTACTTC. It is translated as CASSPIKTGTLTYEQYF.

V gene TRBV28 combines with J gene TRBJ2-5; a possible D gene is TRBD2 (5 bases). Deletions cut 3 bases from V and 5 bases from J, with 16 bases between. Germline lookup yields CDR1 MDHEN and CDR2 SYDVKM. The CDR3 is made up of 15 amino acids. The CDR3 DNA is TGTGCCAGCAGTTTTCGGGGTTCAGTTGAGGAGACCCAGTACTTC. Protein sequence: CASSFRGSVEETQYF.

The table lists this clone with a few counts. The chain recombines TRBV6-1 with TRBJ2-7; the match to TRBD1 covers 7 bases. The CDR3 extends over 13 amino acids. Trimming cost V 10 bases and J 3 bases; bases outside gene matches: 9. Germline loops: CDR1 MNHNS, CDR2 SASEGT. The CDR3 reads CATETGSYYEQYF. CDR3 DNA sequence: TGTGCCACCGAGACAGGGTCGTACTACGAGCAGTACTTC.

The gene calls are TRBV28 and TRBJ2-3; tentatively, D is TRBD2 (6 bases). Germline CDR1 MDHEN, CDR2 SYDVKM. The CDR3 consists of 15 residues. Trimming took 8 bases from V and 5 from J, leaving 20 bases between them. The CDR3 DNA reads TGTGCCAGCCTTACTTACATGGGGGGTGTAGATACGCAGTATTTT. It is translated as CASLTYMGGVDTQYF.

This clone has just a few counts. The rearrangement links TRBV5-1 to TRBJ2-7; 9 bases fit TRBD1. Germline V gene lookup returns CDR1 SGHRS and CDR2 YFSETQ. The CDR3 is 14 amino acids. Trimming took 0 bases from V and 2 from J; bases not matched to a gene: 0. CDR3 protein: CASSLGTGAYEQYF. The DNA of the CDR3 is TGCGCCAGCAGCTTGGGGACAGGGGCCTACGAGCAGTACTTC.

The chain joins TRBV10-3 to TRBJ1-2, with 7 nucleotides matching TRBD1. Germline lookup yields CDR1 ENHRY and CDR2 SYGVKD. The ends lost 6 bases at V and 6 bases at J; junction bases unmatched: 10. This CDR3 contains 14 residues. The chain's CDR3 is CAISTGAGDDGYTF. CDR3 in DNA: TGTGCCATCAGCACAGGGGCTGGTGATGATGGCTACACCTTC.

The chain couples TRBV5-1 to TRBJ1-4; D gene uncertain. CDR3 length: 13 residues. Germline V lookup: CDR1 SGHRS, CDR2 YFSETQ. Between the trimmed V and J ends, which lost 4 bases and 6 bases, there was a span of 10 bases. The chain's CDR3 is CASSTRPDEKLFF. DNA of the CDR3: TGCGCCAGCAGCACCCGGCCGGATGAAAAACTGTTTTTT.

The rearrangement links TRBV7-9 to TRBJ2-3; the D gene is possibly TRBD2 (6 bases). The CDR3 extends over 15 amino acids. Germline assignment: CDR1 SEHNR and CDR2 FQNEAQ (reference sequence). Trimming left V 5 bases short and J 0 bases short, with 12 bases between. The DNA for the CDR3 is TGTGCCAGCAGCGTTAGCGGTACCAGCACAGATACGCAGTATTTT. Amino acid sequence: CASSVSGTSTDTQYF.

This chain joins TRBV2 and TRBJ2-7, with 7 bases lining up with TRBD1. Germline CDR1 and CDR2: SNHLY and FYNNEI. Trimming at V came to 6 bases and at J to 2 bases, leaving 7 bases not matched to a gene. The CDR3 covers 14 residues. As DNA, the CDR3 is TGTGCCAGCAGGTACCGGGACAGTACCTACGAGCAGTACTTC. Its translation: CASRYRDSTYEQYF.

This clone is judged medium-sized. V usage is TRBV10-3 and J usage is TRBJ1-5; 10 nucleotides line up with TRBD1. J gave up 6 bases and V 2 bases, and 10 bases lay outside the gene matches. CDR1 is ENHRY and CDR2 is SYGVKD in the germline V gene. The CDR3 is made up of 17 amino acids. CDR3 region: CAISESRDRGPGQPQHF. For the CDR3, the DNA is TGTGCCATCAGTGAGAGCCGGGACAGGGGTCCGGGTCAGCCCCAGCATTTT.

V and J are TRBV30 and TRBJ2-7, with 13 bases aligning to TRBD2. J was trimmed by 4 bases and V by 2 bases; bases with no gene match: 5. The CDR3 runs to 15 residues. Germline CDR1 is GTSNPN and CDR2 is SVGIG (reference sequence). The CDR3 loop is CAWSYGLAGVYEQYF. The DNA of the CDR3 is TGTGCCTGGAGTTACGGACTAGCGGGAGTTTACGAGCAGTACTTC.